The source of this TCR beta chain is a study of shared clonotypes between healthy human individuals. The length of the CDR3 is 14 residues. Germline trimming cut 1 base from V and 6 bases from J; bases unmatched to any gene: 4. Germline CDR1 reads PRHDT; CDR2 reads FYEKMQ (reference sequence). The table came from immunoSEQ multiplex PCR; TCRdb's copy has only in-frame clones and leaves some out. This sample has 2,500,000 or so clones, with about nine tenths found just once. Sequencing was done on a sample of naive CD4+ T cells from PBMCs. The subset is: CD45RA+ positively selected. This TCR derives from a young man in good health. Some clones in this sample may be carry-over from other donors' samples. V gene TRBV13 combines with J gene TRBJ2-7, with 9 bases fitting TRBD2. Here the CDR3 reads CASSLDAGGGEQYF. The CDR3 bases are TGTGCCAGCAGCTTAGATGCGGGAGGGGGCGAGCAGTACTTC. Variable domain in full (rest from reference TRBV13 and TRBJ2-7): AAGVIQSPRHLIKEKRETATLKCYPIPRHDTVYWYQQGPGQDPQFLISFYEKMQSDKGSIPDRFSAQQFSDYHSELNMSSLELGDSALYFCASSLDAGGGEQYFGPGTRLTVT.